This passage covers 32 T cell receptor beta chains from one sample sequenced in a study of memory CD4+ T cells and cytomegalovirus serostatus. Single viable CD3+CD4+CD8-CD45RO+ cells were sorted as the memory CD4+ T cells. Method: immunoSEQ multiplex PCR; TCRdb's copy keeps in-frame clones and lacks some. The data hold more than 55,000 clones, with roughly 80% observed a single time. Sequenced input: memory CD4+ T cells from blood. The receptor source for this set is an adult in good health and CMV-seronegative.

The V call is TRBV5-1, the J call TRBJ2-1, with D perhaps matching TRBD2 (6 bases). The V gene lost 0 bases and the J gene lost 8 bases, with 21 bases spanning the gap. The CDR3 is 17 residues long. Germline CDR1 is SGHRS and CDR2 is YFSETQ. As DNA, the CDR3 is TGCGCCAGCAGCTTGGGGGCCTCAACAACGGGGGTCCATGAGCAGTTCTTC. Residues: CASSLGASTTGVHEQFF.

The sample holds a few counts of this clone. The rearrangement uses TRBV6-5 and TRBJ1-2, with a weak D call TRBD1 (5 bases). The V end lost 2 bases, the J end lost 7 bases, and 11 bases lay between the germline ends. This CDR3 contains 13 residues. Germline CDR1 MNHEY, CDR2 SVGAGI. The chain's CDR3 is CASSYEGNGGYTF. CDR3 in DNA: TGTGCCAGCAGTTACGAGGGGAACGGTGGCTACACCTTC.

V is TRBV9 and J is TRBJ1-1; D is unresolved. The CDR3 covers 13 residues. The germline CDR1 and CDR2 sequences are SGDLS and YYNGEE. V was shortened by 4 bases and J by 1 base, with 8 bases between the two germline ends. The CDR3 nucleotides are TGTGCCAGCAGCTCCGACCCGAACACTGAAGCTTTCTTT. Translated: CASSSDPNTEAFF.

The V gene is TRBV6-5, the J gene TRBJ1-2; weak D call: TRBD1 (6 bases). There are 14 residues in the CDR3. With 6 bases removed from V and 0 bases from J, the gap between germline ends came to 11 bases. Germline V lookup: CDR1 MNHEY, CDR2 SVGAGI. The CDR3 loop reads CASSSGQTNYGYTF. As DNA, the CDR3 is TGTGCCAGCAGCTCGGGACAAACTAACTATGGCTACACCTTC.

This clone was counted once. The CDR3 DNA is TGTGCCTGGAGTGTACTGGAGGCCGGGGAGCTGTTTTTT. Residues: CAWSVLEAGELFF. The J gene is TRBJ2-2, the V gene TRBV30; D perhaps matches TRBD2 (5 bases). Trimming took off 0 bases at V and 6 bases at J, with 8 bases between the two ends. The CDR3 sequence is 13 residues long. Germline V gene lookup returns CDR1 GTSNPN and CDR2 SVGIG (reference sequence).

The chain uses TRBV21-1 and TRBJ1-2. TRBV21-1 is labeled a pseudogene. The CDR3 extends over 16 amino acids. The CDR3 DNA reads as TGTGCCAGCAGCAAGGGGGGTCGGCATGTCCCCTATGGCTACACCTTC. Translating gives CASSKGGRHVPYGYTF.

This clone was detected only a few times. V gene TRBV6-1 combines with J gene TRBJ1-2, with a weak D call TRBD1 (5 bases). The CDR3 is made up of 14 amino acids. Trimming cost V 3 bases and J 4 bases, with 12 bases left between them. Germline loops: CDR1 MNHNS, CDR2 SASEGT. The CDR3 reads CASSDRVPPYGYTF. The CDR3 nucleotides are TGTGCCAGCAGTGACAGGGTACCCCCCTATGGCTACACCTTC.

The CDR3 loop is CATSRDLTGGYEQYF. In DNA form, the CDR3 reads TGTGCCACCAGCAGAGATCTGACAGGGGGCTACGAGCAGTACTTC. The chain links TRBV15 to TRBJ2-7; 9 bases align to TRBD1. This CDR3 has 15 residues. The ends lost 0 bases at V and 3 bases at J; junction bases unmatched: 3. The germline V gene has CDR1 LNHNV and CDR2 YYDKDF (reference sequence).

The genes are TRBV5-1 and TRBJ2-5; D may be TRBD1 or TRBD2 (5 bases each). The CDR3 spans 16 residues. The germline gives CDR1 SGHRS, CDR2 YFSETQ. Trimming removed 6 bases at V and 5 bases at J, with 23 bases between. The CDR3 spells CASTSTAGAEAETQYF. CDR3 nucleotide sequence: TGCGCCAGCACCTCTACGGCCGGGGCGGAAGCGGAGACCCAGTACTTC.

A few counts support this clone. The DNA of the CDR3 is TGTGCCAGCAGCTCCGCCCGGATAGGGTTAGAGACCCAGTACTTC. It encodes CASSSARIGLETQYF. The V gene is TRBV7-8, the J gene TRBJ2-5; no clear D gene. The V end was cut by 4 bases, the J end by 4 bases, with 16 bases between. Germline CDR1 SGHVS, CDR2 FQNEAQ. This CDR3 contains 15 residues.

V usage is TRBV4-1 and J usage is TRBJ2-3; 11 positions match TRBD2. Looked up from germline, CDR1 is MGHRA and CDR2 is YSYEKL. Trimming took 3 bases from V and 6 from J; bases not matched to a gene: 5. The CDR3 length is 15 residues. The CDR3 spells CASSQASGGPDTQYF. The CDR3 DNA reads TGCGCCAGCAGCCAGGCTAGCGGGGGGCCGGATACGCAGTATTTT.

The V and J genes are TRBV30 and TRBJ1-2; D gene ambiguous. The CDR3 has 11 residues. Trimming pared 1 base from V and 2 bases from J, leaving 2 bases between. Germline CDR1 reads GTSNPN; CDR2 reads SVGIG (reference sequence). CDR3: CAWSDNYGYTF. The CDR3 DNA reads as TGTGCCTGGAGTGACAACTATGGCTACACCTTC.

The gene calls are TRBV10-1 and TRBJ2-1; no definite D call. This CDR3 has 13 residues. The germline CDR1 and CDR2 sequences are WNHNN and SYGVQD (reference sequence). The V end was cut by 6 bases, the J end by 6 bases, with 12 bases between. The CDR3 coding sequence is TGCGCCAGCAGCGTAGATTTGGGCAATGAGCAGTTCTTC. This codes for CASSVDLGNEQFF.

V and J are TRBV6-5 and TRBJ1-6; 9 bases map to TRBD1. Germline V gene data show CDR1 as MNHEY and CDR2 as SVGAGI. V was pared by 6 bases and J by 10 bases, with 10 bases of the junction left unmatched. The CDR3 totals 15 residues. The CDR3 spells CASSPTGTGLSPLHF. The DNA of the CDR3 is TGTGCCAGCAGCCCGACCGGGACAGGGTTATCACCCCTCCACTTT.

The chain joins TRBV4-1 to TRBJ2-3; 12 bases are a match to TRBD1. CDR1 MGHRA and CDR2 YSYEKL come from the germline V gene. The CDR3 has 18 amino acids. The J segment lost 2 bases and the V segment lost 1 base, leaving 7 bases of the junction unmatched. Written as DNA, the CDR3 is TGCGCCAGCAGCCAAGTGGCGGGACAGGGGGCCGTCACAGATACGCAGTATTTT. This gives the protein CASSQVAGQGAVTDTQYF.

The chain recombines TRBV4-1 with TRBJ1-5; D gene ambiguous. Per the germline V gene, CDR1 is MGHRA and CDR2 is YSYEKL. The CDR3 is made up of 14 amino acids. The ends were cut back, 1 base at V and 6 bases at J, with 10 bases in the middle. The CDR3 loop is CASSQVGSGQPQHF. In DNA form, the CDR3 reads TGCGCCAGCAGCCAAGTGGGGTCAGGTCAGCCCCAGCATTTT.

This CDR3 reads CASSSSLSTSTDTQYF. Written as DNA, the CDR3 is TGTGCCAGCTCATCAAGCCTATCAACTAGCACAGATACGCAGTATTTT. V and J are TRBV18 and TRBJ2-3; no firm D call. Per the germline V gene, CDR1 is KGHSH and CDR2 is LQKENI. This CDR3 region has 16 residues. V lost 5 bases and J lost 0, with 15 bases in between.

This sequence joins TRBV7-3 and TRBJ2-1; a weak D match, TRBD1 (6 bases). Germline CDR1 and CDR2: SGHTA and FQGTGA. The CDR3 is made up of 13 amino acids. The V end was cut by 5 bases, the J end by 9 bases, with 14 bases between. CDR3 nucleotides: TGTGCCAGCAGCCCGAGGACAGAGGGTGAGCAGTTCTTC. This translates into CASSPRTEGEQFF.

The V call is TRBV6-4, the J call TRBJ2-3; D remains unclear. In germline, CDR1 is MRHNA, CDR2 SNTAGT. This CDR3 comprises 20 residues. Between the trimmed V and J ends, which lost 2 bases and 3 bases, there was a span of 27 bases. The CDR3 DNA sequence: TGTGCCAGCAGTGACCCACCCCGGGCTCCCGCTTTTGTCGGGACAGATACGCAGTATTTT. It yields the protein CASSDPPRAPAFVGTDTQYF.

This chain joins TRBV19 and TRBJ1-4, with D possibly TRBD1 on 5 matching bases. V was cut by 5 bases and J by 8 bases, with 9 bases left in between. This CDR3 is built from 12 residues. CDR1 is LNHDA, CDR2 SQIVND, per germline (reference sequence). CDR3 amino acids: CASSQGYEKLFF. CDR3 bases: TGTGCCAGTAGTCAGGGTTACGAAAAACTGTTTTTT.

The V gene is TRBV7-9, the J gene TRBJ2-7; 16 nucleotides match TRBD2. The CDR3 length is 17 residues. Unmatched junction bases numbered 8, after V lost 5 bases and J lost 4 bases. Germline values: CDR1 SEHNR, CDR2 FQNEAQ (reference sequence). CDR3 region: CASSPDVGLAGGYEQYF. CDR3 nucleotides: TGTGCCAGCAGCCCGGACGTGGGACTAGCGGGAGGGTACGAGCAGTACTTC.

The chain links TRBV18 to TRBJ1-1; D not resolved. Trimming removed 6 bases from V and 1 base from J, with 6 bases in between. The germline V gene has CDR1 KGHSH and CDR2 LQKENI. The CDR3 runs 12 residues. This CDR3 is CASSLKNTEAFF. In DNA, the CDR3 is TGTGCCAGCTCGCTCAAGAACACTGAAGCTTTCTTT.

This clone occurred a few times. The rearrangement uses TRBV5-1 and TRBJ2-2; TRBD1 aligns across 7 bases. Germline V gives CDR1 SGHRS, CDR2 YFSETQ. J gave up 5 bases and V 6 bases, and 10 bases lay outside the gene matches. This CDR3 region has 15 residues. The CDR3, as DNA: TGCGCCAGCACGCCGAGGGACAGAGGGACCGGGGAGCTGTTTTTT. Its translation: CASTPRDRGTGELFF.

V gene TRBV28 combines with J gene TRBJ2-2; 7 nucleotides match TRBD1. CDR1 and CDR2 (germline): MDHEN, SYDVKM. V shed 6 bases and J 2 bases; nucleotides not matched to a gene: 6. The CDR3 contains 15 residues. Here the CDR3 reads CASRPGTANTGELFF. In DNA form, the CDR3 reads TGTGCCAGCAGACCCGGGACAGCCAACACCGGGGAGCTGTTTTTT.

This chain connects TRBV11-2 to TRBJ2-3; the D gene could be TRBD1 or TRBD2 (6 bases each). CDR1 and CDR2 (germline): SGHAT, FQNNGV. Trimming removed 4 bases from V and 3 bases from J, with 14 bases in between. CDR3 length: 15 residues. CDR3 DNA sequence: TGTGCCAGCAGCTACCTAAGGGGGGTTACAGATACGCAGTATTTT. It yields the protein CASSYLRGVTDTQYF.

J is TRBJ1-2 and V is TRBV5-5; possible D gene TRBD1, 5 bases. The CDR3 sequence is 14 residues long. In germline, CDR1 is SGHKS, CDR2 YYEKEE (reference sequence). V lost 8 bases, J lost 0 bases, and 14 bases lay in between. The chain's CDR3 is CASNRDGSNYGYTF. The CDR3 DNA follows: TGTGCCAGTAACCGGGACGGATCTAACTATGGCTACACCTTC. Variable domain in full (rest from reference TRBV5-5 and TRBJ1-2): DAGVTQSPTHLIKTRGQQVTLRCSPISGHKSVSWYQQVLGQGPQFIFQYYEKEERGRGNFPDRFSARQFPNYSSELNVNALLLGDSALYLCASNRDGSNYGYTFGSGTRLTVV.

The chain combines TRBV21-1 with TRBJ1-6; TRBD1, the table's D call, lacks a check against the DNA. TRBV21-1 is tagged as a pseudogene. The CDR3 length is 15 residues. CDR3 sequence reads: CASSYRGRGDSPLHF. The CDR3 coding sequence is TGTGCCAGCAGTTACAGGGGGCGCGGTGATTCACCCCTCCACTTT.

V usage is TRBV7-9 and J usage is TRBJ2-3; no reliable D call. Germline CDR1 is SEHNR and CDR2 is FQNEAQ (reference sequence). The CDR3 has 13 residues. V lost 5 bases and J 3 bases, leaving 9 bases between the germline ends. CDR3 bases: TGTGCCAGCAGCCCCGTCGCGACAGATACGCAGTATTTT. It encodes CASSPVATDTQYF.

This clone showed up just once. The CDR3, as DNA: TGTGCCAGTAGTCAACAAGGGGGCTCTGGAAACACCATATATTTT. Translated, it gives CASSQQGGSGNTIYF. The chain employs TRBV19 and TRBJ1-3; D is possibly TRBD1 (6 bases). Germline V lookup: CDR1 LNHDA, CDR2 SQIVND (reference sequence). V was pared by 5 bases and J by 0 bases, with 11 bases between. The CDR3 loop spans 15 amino acids.

This chain connects TRBV6-1 to TRBJ2-3, with 10 bases that match TRBD2. J lost 0 bases, V lost 4 bases, and 7 bases had no gene match. CDR3 length: 17 residues. CDR1 is MNHNS, CDR2 SASEGT, per germline. CDR3: CASSGIAGGSSTDTQYF. Written as DNA, the CDR3 is TGTGCCAGCAGTGGTATAGCGGGGGGATCTAGCACAGATACGCAGTATTTT.

The CDR3 loop reads CASSPGLAETQYF. The DNA for the CDR3 is TGTGCCAGCAGCCCGGGGCTAGCAGAGACCCAGTACTTC. J is TRBJ2-5 and V is TRBV5-6, with D perhaps assigned TRBD1 or TRBD2 (5 bases each). V lost 4 bases and J lost 4, with 11 bases in between. CDR1 and CDR2 (germline): SGHDT, YYEEEE. This CDR3 spans 13 amino acids.

J is TRBJ2-3 and V is TRBV18, with no clear D. Germline lookup yields CDR1 KGHSH and CDR2 LQKENI. This CDR3 is 17 amino acids long. The ends were cut back, 4 bases at V and 3 bases at J, with 20 bases in the middle. Here the CDR3 DNA reads TGTGCCAGCTCACACTCCCCGCCGGGCGGTGGTACAGATACGCAGTATTTT. As protein: CASSHSPPGGGTDTQYF.